This TCR beta chain is from a study of blood T cell repertoires in COVID-19. Sequencing was performed with immunoSEQ multiplex PCR; in TCRdb, only in-frame clones are kept and a portion is missing. The data hold about 150,000 clones, with 65% to 85% observed a single time. In this sample, this clone turned up once. Per germline, CDR1 SGHDN and CDR2 FVKESK. Trimming cost V 3 bases and J 5 bases; bases outside gene matches: 5. This CDR3 comprises 14 residues. The chain employs TRBV14 and TRBJ2-7; 9 bases fit TRBD1. The origin of this receptor is a woman aged 45-60 years with acute or convalescent COVID-19. The sequenced material came from peripheral blood. CDR3 loop: CASSQGQGGDEQYF. DNA of the CDR3: TGTGCCAGCAGCCAGGGACAGGGAGGGGACGAGCAGTACTTC.